Below are 9 T cell receptor beta chains sequenced from a single sample in a study of cytomegalovirus exposure and HLA in healthy donors. The PCR made use of 60 Vbeta and 13 Jbeta primers. TCRdb's copy holds only in-frame clones and misses some; the assay was immunoSEQ multiplex PCR. The table records 150,000 to 170,000 clones, 70% to 80% of them present only once. The specimen sequenced was PBMCs. All receptors derive from a man between 25 and 39 years old in good health and CMV-seropositive.

The chain combines TRBV7-2 with TRBJ2-5; 9 bases map to TRBD1. The ends lost 5 bases at V and 7 bases at J; junction bases unmatched: 8. The germline CDR1 and CDR2 sequences are SGHTA and FQGNSA. This CDR3 has 14 amino acids. The CDR3 DNA reads TGTGCCAGCAGCCTCGGGGACAGGGCGGGGACCCAGTACTTC. This sequence encodes CASSLGDRAGTQYF.

The gene calls are TRBV28 and TRBJ1-1, with D perhaps TRBD1 (6 bases). The germline CDR1 and CDR2 sequences are MDHEN and SYDVKM. V was pared by 5 bases and J by 7 bases, with 14 bases between. CDR3 size: 13 residues. CDR3 sequence reads: CASSQQGLIEAFF. CDR3 nucleotides: TGTGCCAGCAGTCAACAGGGCCTGATTGAAGCTTTCTTT.

The rearrangement links TRBV28 to TRBJ1-5; 9 bases align to TRBD1. Germline V gives CDR1 MDHEN, CDR2 SYDVKM. Trimming removed 7 bases from V and 5 bases from J; junction bases left unmatched: 9. The CDR3 has 15 residues. CDR3 nucleotides: TGTGCCAGCACTTCCGGGACAGGGATATATCAGCCCCAGCATTTT. This gives the protein CASTSGTGIYQPQHF. Looking up the rest from reference TRBV28 and TRBJ1-5 gives the full variable domain: DVKVTQSSRYLVKRTGEKVFLECVQDMDHENMFWYRQDPGLGLRLIYFSYDVKMKEKGDIPEGYSVSREKKERFSLILESASTNQTSMYLCASTSGTGIYQPQHFGDGTRLSIL.

The V gene is TRBV9, the J gene TRBJ2-5; D possibly corresponds to TRBD2 (5 bases). The DNA matches TRBJ2-7 better at its end, which makes the J call doubtful. CDR3 length equals 15 residues. Looked up from germline, CDR1 is SGDLS and CDR2 is YYNGEE. CDR3 in amino acids: CASTGGAESSYEQYF. The CDR3 coding sequence is TGTGCCAGCACCGGTGGAGCGGAGAGCTCCTACGAGCAGTACTTC.

The V call is TRBV27, the J call TRBJ1-2; D is perhaps TRBD1 (6 bases). Germline values: CDR1 MNHEY, CDR2 SMNVEV (reference sequence). V lost 5 bases and J lost 6, with 16 bases in between. The CDR3 contains 14 residues. The CDR3 nucleotides are TGTGCCAGCAGTCCGCTCGGACAGATGGATGGCTACACCTTC. Amino acids: CASSPLGQMDGYTF.

This chain joins TRBV30 and TRBJ2-1; TRBD2 might be the D (6 bases). Germline loops: CDR1 GTSNPN, CDR2 SVGIG (reference sequence). Trimming cost V 3 bases and J 3 bases, with 15 bases left between them. This CDR3 comprises 15 residues. The CDR3 loop reads CAWSPRERVYNEQFF. In nucleotides, the CDR3 is TGTGCCTGGAGCCCACGGGAGAGGGTCTACAATGAGCAGTTCTTC.

The chain is built from TRBV11-2 and TRBJ1-4; 9 bases line up with TRBD1. The CDR3 has 16 amino acids. J lost 8 bases, V lost 5 bases, and 12 bases had no gene match. The germline gives CDR1 SGHAT, CDR2 FQNNGV. For the CDR3, the DNA is TGTGCCAGCAGCCGGCATGGGACAGGGAGAGGCGAAAAACTGTTTTTT. Encoded protein: CASSRHGTGRGEKLFF.

The table lists this clone with a count of one. V gene TRBV9 combines with J gene TRBJ2-3; possible D gene TRBD2, 5 bases. Trimming took 4 bases from V and 3 from J, leaving 9 bases between them. Germline values: CDR1 SGDLS, CDR2 YYNGEE. This CDR3 contains 13 residues. The CDR3 nucleotides are TGTGCCAGCAGCCCCGCGGGTACAGATACGCAGTATTTT. It yields the protein CASSPAGTDTQYF.

The chain is built from TRBV4-1 and TRBJ1-4; 12 nucleotides agree with TRBD1. V shed 5 bases, J shed 8 bases, and the junction held 9 bases outside the gene matches. Germline V lookup: CDR1 MGHRA, CDR2 YSYEKL. The CDR3 length is 16 residues. This CDR3 reads CASSFKSGTGGEKLFF. CDR3 in DNA: TGCGCCAGCAGCTTCAAATCCGGGACAGGGGGCGAAAAACTGTTTTTT.